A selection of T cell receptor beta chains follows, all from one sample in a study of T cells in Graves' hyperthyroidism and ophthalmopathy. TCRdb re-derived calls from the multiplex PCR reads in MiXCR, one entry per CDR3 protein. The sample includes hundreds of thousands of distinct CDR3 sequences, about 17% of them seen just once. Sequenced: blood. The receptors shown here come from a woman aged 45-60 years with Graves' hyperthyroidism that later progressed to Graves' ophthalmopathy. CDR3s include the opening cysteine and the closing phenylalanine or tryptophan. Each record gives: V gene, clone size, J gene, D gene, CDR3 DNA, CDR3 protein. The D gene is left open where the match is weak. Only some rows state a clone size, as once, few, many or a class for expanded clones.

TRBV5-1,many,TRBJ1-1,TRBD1,TGCGCCAGCAGCTTGGCATGGACAGGGCGATCTGAAGCTTTCTTT,CASSLAWTGRSEAFF
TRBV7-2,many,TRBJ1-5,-,TGTGCCAGCAGCTTAGCGATGGGGCAGGATATCAATCAGCCCCAGCATTTT,CASSLAMGQDINQPQHF
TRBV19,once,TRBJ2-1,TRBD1,TGTGCCAGTAATGCCGGGACAGGGACATACAATGAGCAGTTCTTC,CASNAGTGTYNEQFF
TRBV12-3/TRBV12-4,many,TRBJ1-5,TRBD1,TGTGCCAGCAGTTTTCAGGGGGCTCGCAATCAGCCCCAGCATTTT,CASSFQGARNQPQHF
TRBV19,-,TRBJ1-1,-,TGTGCCAGTAGTATAGGCCGGGGCCTGGTAACTGAAGCTTTCTTT,CASSIGRGLVTEAFF
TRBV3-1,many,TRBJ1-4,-,TGTGCCAGCAGCCATGAAAACGGACGGAATGAAAAACTGTTTTTT,CASSHENGRNEKLFF
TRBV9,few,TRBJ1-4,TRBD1,TGTGCCAGCAGCCCAGAGGGGACAGGCGGGGAAAAACTGTTTTTT,CASSPEGTGGEKLFF
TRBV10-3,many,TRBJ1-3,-,TGTGCCATCAGCGGGTGGACAAGCTCTGGAAACACCATATATTTT,CAISGWTSSGNTIYF
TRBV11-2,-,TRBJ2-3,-,TGTGCCAGCAGCTCCTTTTCCAGCACAGATACGCAGTATTTT,CASSSFSSTDTQYF
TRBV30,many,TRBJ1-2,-,TGTGCCTGGAGTGTCCGTCGACAGCCCGCTAACTATGGCTACACCTTC,CAWSVRRQPANYGYTF
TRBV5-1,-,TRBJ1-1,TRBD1,TGCGCCAGCAGCCGTTTCGCGGGACAGGGGATCATGAACACTGAAGCTTTCTTT,CASSRFAGQGIMNTEAFF
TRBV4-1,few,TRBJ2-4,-,TGCGCCAGCAGCCAAGATTCGCCTAGAGGGGACATTCAGTACTTC,CASSQDSPRGDIQYF
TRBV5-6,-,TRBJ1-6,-,TGTGCCAGCAGTATCACAGGGTTCGGCAATTCACCCCTCCACTTT,CASSITGFGNSPLHF
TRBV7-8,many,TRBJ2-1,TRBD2,TGTGCCAGCAGCATTAGCGGGGAAAAGCAGTTCTTC,CASSISGEKQFF
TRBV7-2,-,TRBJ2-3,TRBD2,TGTGCCAGCAGCTTGAAGGCGGGGGGGGGCACAGATACGCAGTATTTT,CASSLKAGGGTDTQYF
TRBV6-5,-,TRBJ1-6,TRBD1,TGTGCCAGCAGTTACCAGGACAGGGTTAATTCACCCCTCCACTTT,CASSYQDRVNSPLHF
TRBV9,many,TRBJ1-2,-,TGTGCCAGCAGCGTAGGGGGGGACGGCTACACCTTC,CASSVGGDGYTF
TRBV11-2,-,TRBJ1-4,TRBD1,TGTGCCAGCAGCGCAACACCGGGACAGGGATTATCTTTTAATGAAAAACTGTTTTTT,CASSATPGQGLSFNEKLFF
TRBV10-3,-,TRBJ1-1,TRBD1,TGTGCCATCAAGGGGACAGGGGTTGTCACTGAAGCTTTCTTT,CAIKGTGVVTEAFF
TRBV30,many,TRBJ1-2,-,TGTGCCTGGAGTGGTGCGAACTATGGCTACACCTTC,CAWSGANYGYTF
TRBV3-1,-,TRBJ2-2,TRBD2,TGTGCCAGCAGCCCTATGGCCGGGGGGGCGGACACCGGGGAGCTGTTTTTT,CASSPMAGGADTGELFF
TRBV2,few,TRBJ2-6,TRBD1,TGTGCCAGCATCCGGGACAGGGACTCTGGGGCCAACGTCCTGACTTTC,CASIRDRDSGANVLTF
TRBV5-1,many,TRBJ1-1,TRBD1,TGCGCCAGCAGCTTGGGGCAGGGGGCCGGTGAAGCTTTCTTT,CASSLGQGAGEAFF
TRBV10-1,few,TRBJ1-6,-,TGCGCCAGCAGTGAGTCGGGCCAGGGTTCACCCCTCCACTTT,CASSESGQGSPLHF
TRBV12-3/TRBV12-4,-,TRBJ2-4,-,TGTGCCAGCAGTTTAGCGCAGGGTTTGATTCAGTACTTC,CASSLAQGLIQYF
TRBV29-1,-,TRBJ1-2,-,TGCAGCGTTGAAGATCTTGATCACGCTGGTGGCTACACCTTC,CSVEDLDHAGGYTF
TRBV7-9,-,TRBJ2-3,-,TGTGCCAGCAGCCTTGGACCCGATGTGGGTGATACGCAGTATTTT,CASSLGPDVGDTQYF
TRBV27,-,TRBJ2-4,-,TGTGCCAGCAGTTCTTTAGACATGAAAAACATTCAGTACTTC,CASSSLDMKNIQYF